This T cell receptor (beta chain) was found in a study of cytomegalovirus exposure and HLA in healthy donors (dated by TCRdb to about 2017). At the level of the whole study: An earlier analysis of roughly 500 of the donors reported about 290 Gb of sequence data and 117 million unique TCR beta sequences from 150 million to 200 million T cells. An early release that covered some 640 HLA-typed donors contained approximately 290 gigabases of sequencing data and approximately 85 million unique TCR sequences. Of the approximately 400 genotyped donors, more than 75% were placed in the genetic ancestry cluster associated with self-reported Caucasian donors. The study aimed to test whether cataloging public T cell receptors could reveal signatures of past pathogen exposure. The study profiled the T cell repertoires of around 700 subjects by immunosequencing and related them to cytomegalovirus serostatus. In addition to the first cohort of around 670 subjects, a separate validation cohort of approximately 110 different subjects was used. To predict cytomegalovirus infection status, the study brought together high-throughput TCR immunosequencing, statistical association of individual TCRs with disease status, and machine learning. In a later analysis, previously published TCR beta repertoires from several hundred donors were re-analyzed and high-resolution HLA genotyping was added so that TCR occurrence patterns could be studied. Rather than drawing on any new phenotypic data, the later analysis identified candidate immune exposures from TCR beta sequences and the way those sequences occurred across donors. An earlier analysis of approximately 640 of the donors applied high-throughput TCR beta sequencing to assess whether each TCR beta V gene segment acted as functional or pseudogenic. Alongside the repertoire data, information on donor age, sex, ethnicity and CMV serostatus was compiled. Genome-wide SNP genotypes for about 55% of the roughly 670 donors were used in a later genetic analysis, which treated that subset as a discovery cohort. Every discovery cohort repertoire had been produced on one sequencing platform. HLA typing included class I and class II loci at four-digit resolution. Typing coverage differed by locus: A, B, C, DRB1 and DQB1 were typed in roughly 620-630 donors, DQA1 in 500 to 550, DPA1 in around 610, and DPB1 in 400 to 480. Several DR-DQ haplotypes were treated as single units for association and clustering because of strong linkage in the cohort. Among around 400 genotyped donors of the cohort, an average of 235,054 unique TCR beta nucleotide sequences were sequenced per donor, around 18% of them non-productive.

Library preparation employed the immunoSEQ multiplex PCR assay. For the multiplex PCR, a mixture combining 60 forward primers for TCR Vbeta segments and 13 reverse primers for TCR Jbeta segments was used. Amplification of the CDR3 region of rearranged TCR beta genes was performed with a multiplex PCR assay on genomic DNA. The amplified TCR beta libraries were sequenced on the Illumina HiSeq System as 87-base-pair reads. The paper's processing steps were these. Across the 700 or so repertoires, a later analysis counted tens of millions of unique TCR beta chains, roughly 11 million of which were shared by at least two donors. A nearest-neighbor algorithm error-corrected the raw reads and collapsed the reads into unique sequences, merging closely related sequences to remove PCR and sequencing errors. V, D and J gene segments were assigned by aligning CDR3 sequences to IMGT reference sequences. For a sequence to be retained, a match of at least six nucleotides was required to both a V gene segment and a J gene segment. A rearrangement counted as productive if the CDR3 had no stop codons and remained in frame with V and J, and every other rearrangement counted as non-productive. CDR3 was defined by IMGT convention, running from the second conserved V-encoded cysteine to the conserved J-encoded phenylalanine. Sequences without an unambiguous match to a single V gene segment were excluded from the earlier analysis of several hundred of the donors. In an earlier analysis of several hundred of the donors, V segments were called functional above 56.7% productive rearrangements and were called segregating when the between-donor standard deviation exceeded 5%. A statistical classification framework was built for diagnosing cytomegalovirus status from the catalog of TCR beta chain sequences. In a later analysis, V and J genes were assigned by comparing TCR nucleotide sequences against IMGT/GENE-DB human TR gene sequences. The TCRdist pipeline was used in a later analysis to assign CDR3 sequences and most-parsimonious VDJ recombination scenarios. In a later analysis, each TCR beta chain was defined by its CDR3 amino acid sequence together with its V-gene family, and reads without a unique V-gene family were excluded. As a way to deal with suspected cross-contamination and a sequencing artifact, a later analysis dropped under 600 nucleotide sequences that were highly shared and had low generation probability. In a later analysis, a clonal expansion index for each public chain was calculated from normalized within-repertoire ranks of inferred template counts. In a later analysis, generation probabilities were computed using a VDJ recombination model fitted to out-of-frame rearrangements, and the results were checked against IGoR. A later analysis scored TCR-TCR, TCR-HLA and TCR-CMV co-occurrence with hypergeometric tests, applying a repertoire-size bias correction to TCR pairs. A later analysis estimated false discovery rates by permuting HLA or CMV assignments 20 times. A later analysis grouped co-occurring TCRs with DBSCAN, adding TCRdist sequence similarity when clustering within HLA-allele-positive subsets. Co-occurrence clustering excluded repertoires with fewer than 30,000 or more than 120,000 public chains, plus five with anomalous nucleotide sharing. TCRdb holds this immuneACCESS table with in-frame rearrangements only. Some clones are missing; in checked studies, unresolved V genes explain under half, and the rest has no known cause. V and J calls and clone size are copied from that table; D and trimming were computed from the DNA. This sample holds 140,000 to 150,000 clones; approximately 80% were observed only once. The ten largest clones represent around 3.7% of the sample.

Comments on this clone: Its antigen is currently not known. Per-nucleotide qualities are absent, and no much larger clonotype sits a single base away.

The paper's findings and limits, for the study overall: According to the authors, the approach could potentially be generalized to other disease states and immunological phenotypes. In this cohort, only TCR beta chains were sequenced, and detectable features were limited by the absence of alpha or paired-chain data. Approximately 18 rarely observed V segments, including chromosome 9 orphons, were excluded from the earlier analysis of approximately 600 of the donors because counts were too low. In a later analysis, HLA-associated TCR beta chains were found to be more clonally expanded and to have lower generation probabilities than equally common non-associated chains. A later analysis found that TCR association rates varied across HLA loci, with DRB1 alleles showing the most associated TCRs and HLA-C alleles the fewest. A further reported finding was that TCR beta sequences accurately predicted the HLA-A and HLA-B alleles for most subjects in the first cohort. A cluster of highly shared sequence variants was judged likely to be a technical artifact of the sequencing pipeline. In an earlier analysis of 587 of the donors, most TCR beta V segments appeared in productive rearrangements about 87% or about 30% of the time, broadly matching IMGT annotations. Several of the top co-occurrence clusters appeared to be linked to parvovirus B19, influenza, CMV and Epstein-Barr virus, according to a later analysis. In a later analysis, over 15,000 TCR beta sequences were associated with specific HLA alleles at a false discovery rate of 0.05. Because the 87-base-pair reads could not distinguish some IMGT-functional V segments, including TRBV6-2 and TRBV6-3, those segments were excluded. V-gene and J-gene trimming of TCR beta chains was associated with a missense DCLRE1C variant in a later genetic analysis, and the association was replicated in an independent cohort. Because HLA typing was missing for some donors at each locus, association tests included only the typed subset. The presence/absence analyses assumed that sequencing depth was roughly uniform across donors, and that assumption may not be true. In vitro tests confirmed that a few of the cytomegalovirus-associated TCR beta chains recognize cytomegalovirus antigens. Linkage disequilibrium might explain the correlated functional status among segregating V segments, but an unknown experimental factor could not be excluded. According to a later genetic analysis, donors in an Asian-associated ancestry cluster had fewer N-insertions in productive TCRs than the roughly 660-donor mean. Most TCR sequences were observed very rarely across donors, whereas some public TCRs were present in many individuals. When HLA alleles, especially DR and DQ, strongly co-occurred, TCR associations were difficult to assign to individual alleles. The only immune exposure information available for the cohort was CMV serostatus. Most CMV-associated TCR beta chains appeared to be HLA-restricted in a later analysis, and the HLA associations seemed to be driven largely by CMV exposure. A total of 164 TCR beta chains were listed by the study as associated with cytomegalovirus. The classifier was reported to diagnose cytomegalovirus status with high specificity and sensitivity in both the original and validation cohorts.

The cohort consisted of hundreds of healthy bone marrow donors. Cohort members were all nominally healthy when sampled, although unrecorded immune exposures were likely present. The donor tested CMV seronegative and was one of the 352 seronegative cohort members. Each donor provided a peripheral blood sample, and peripheral blood mononuclear cells were used for TCR beta sequencing. Genomic DNA was extracted from the blood cell samples with the Qiagen DNeasy Blood Extraction Kit. Trimmed from V: 7 bases; trimmed from J: 3 bases; junction bases lacking a gene match: 7. Taken from cysteine to phenylalanine, the CDR3 has 15 residues. Of the read, only the CDR3 DNA is kept; its 45 bases are in frame from base 1. The germline V gene (reference sequence) specifies MNHNY as CDR1 and SVGAGI as CDR2.

This clonotype originated in a male donor in good health and CMV-seronegative. Recombination joined TRBV6-6 with TRBJ2-2, with TRBD1 matching 8 junction bases. Input material: PBMCs. The CDR3 protein is CASTVTGADTGELFF. The nucleotide sequence is TGTGCCAGCACAGTGACAGGGGCGGACACCGGGGAGCTGTTTTTT.